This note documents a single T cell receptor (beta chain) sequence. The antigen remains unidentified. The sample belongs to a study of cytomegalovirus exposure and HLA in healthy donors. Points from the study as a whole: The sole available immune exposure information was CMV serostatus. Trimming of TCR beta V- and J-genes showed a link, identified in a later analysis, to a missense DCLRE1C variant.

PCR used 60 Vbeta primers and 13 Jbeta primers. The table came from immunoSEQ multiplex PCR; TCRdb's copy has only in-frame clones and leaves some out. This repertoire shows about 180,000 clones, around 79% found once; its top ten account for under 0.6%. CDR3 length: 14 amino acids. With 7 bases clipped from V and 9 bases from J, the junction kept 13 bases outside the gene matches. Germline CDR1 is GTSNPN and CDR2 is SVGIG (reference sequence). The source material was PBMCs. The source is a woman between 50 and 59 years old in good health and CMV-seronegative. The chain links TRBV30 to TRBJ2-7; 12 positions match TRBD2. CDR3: CASESSGGGSVQYF. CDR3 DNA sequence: TGTGCCTCGGAATCTAGCGGGGGGGGCTCCGTGCAGTACTTC.